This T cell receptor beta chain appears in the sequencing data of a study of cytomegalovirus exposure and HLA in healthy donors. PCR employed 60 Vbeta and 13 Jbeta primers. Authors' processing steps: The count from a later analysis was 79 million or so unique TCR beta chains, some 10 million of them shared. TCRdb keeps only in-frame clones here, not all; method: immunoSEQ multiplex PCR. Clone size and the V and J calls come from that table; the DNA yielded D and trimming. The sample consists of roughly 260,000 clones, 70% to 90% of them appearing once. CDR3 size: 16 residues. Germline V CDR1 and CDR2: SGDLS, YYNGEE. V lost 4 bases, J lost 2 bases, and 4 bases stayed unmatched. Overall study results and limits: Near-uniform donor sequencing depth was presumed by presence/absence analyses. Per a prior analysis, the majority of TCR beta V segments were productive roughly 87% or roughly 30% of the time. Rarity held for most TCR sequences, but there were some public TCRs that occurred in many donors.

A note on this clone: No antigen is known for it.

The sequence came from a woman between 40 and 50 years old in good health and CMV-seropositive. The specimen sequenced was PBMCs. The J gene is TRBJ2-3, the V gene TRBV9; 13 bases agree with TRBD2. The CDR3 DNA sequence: TGTGCCAGCAGCAAACTAGCGGGAGGGCCCACAGATACGCAGTATTTT. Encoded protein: CASSKLAGGPTDTQYF.